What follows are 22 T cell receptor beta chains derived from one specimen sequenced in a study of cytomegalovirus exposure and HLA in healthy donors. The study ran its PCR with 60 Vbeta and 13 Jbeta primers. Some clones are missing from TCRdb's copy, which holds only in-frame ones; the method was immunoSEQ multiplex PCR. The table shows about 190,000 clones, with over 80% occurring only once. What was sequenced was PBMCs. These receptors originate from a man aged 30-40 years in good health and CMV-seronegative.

The CDR3 DNA reads TGTGCCAGCAGCTTAATTAGTGACAGGTACACTGAAGCTTTCTTT. This encodes CASSLISDRYTEAFF. The chain links TRBV7-6 to TRBJ1-1; tentative D call: TRBD1 (6 bases). The germline V and J ends were trimmed by 2 bases and 3 bases, with 13 bases remaining between them. The CDR3 has 15 amino acids. From germline, CDR1 is SGHVS and CDR2 FNYEAQ.

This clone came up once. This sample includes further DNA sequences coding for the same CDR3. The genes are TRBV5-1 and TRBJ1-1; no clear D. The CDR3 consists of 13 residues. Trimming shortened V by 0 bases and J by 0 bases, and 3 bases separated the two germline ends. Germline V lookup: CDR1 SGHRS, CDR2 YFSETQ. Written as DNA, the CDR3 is TGCGCCAGCAGCTTGGTAGTGAACACTGAAGCTTTCTTT. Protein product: CASSLVVNTEAFF. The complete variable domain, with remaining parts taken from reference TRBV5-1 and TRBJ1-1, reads KAGVTQTPRYLIKTRGQQVTLSCSPISGHRSVSWYQQTPGQGLQFLFEYFSETQRNKGNFPGRFSGRQFSNSRSEMNVSTLELGDSALYLCASSLVVNTEAFFGQGTRLTVV.

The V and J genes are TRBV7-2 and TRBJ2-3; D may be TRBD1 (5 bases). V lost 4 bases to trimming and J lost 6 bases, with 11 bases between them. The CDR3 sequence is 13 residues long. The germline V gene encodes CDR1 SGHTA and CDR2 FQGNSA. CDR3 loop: CASSSIRVDTQYF. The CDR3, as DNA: TGTGCCAGCAGCTCCATCAGGGTGGATACGCAGTATTTT.

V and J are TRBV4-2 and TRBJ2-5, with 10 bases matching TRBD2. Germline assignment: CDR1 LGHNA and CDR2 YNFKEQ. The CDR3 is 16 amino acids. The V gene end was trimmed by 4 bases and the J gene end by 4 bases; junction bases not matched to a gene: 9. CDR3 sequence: CASSPRAGGPRETQYF. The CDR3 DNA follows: TGTGCCAGCAGCCCACGAGCGGGAGGGCCTAGAGAGACCCAGTACTTC.

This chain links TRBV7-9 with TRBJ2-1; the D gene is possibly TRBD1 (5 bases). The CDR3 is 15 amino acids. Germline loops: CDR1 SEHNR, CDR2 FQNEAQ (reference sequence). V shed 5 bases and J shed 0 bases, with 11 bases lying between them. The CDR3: CASSLGASSYNEQFF. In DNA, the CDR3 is TGTGCCAGCAGCCTAGGGGCAAGCTCCTACAATGAGCAGTTCTTC.

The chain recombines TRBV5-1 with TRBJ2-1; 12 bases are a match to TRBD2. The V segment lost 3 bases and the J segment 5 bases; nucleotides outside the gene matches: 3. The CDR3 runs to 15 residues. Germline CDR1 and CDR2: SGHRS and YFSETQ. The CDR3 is CASSSWTSGNNEQFF. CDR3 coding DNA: TGCGCCAGCAGCTCGTGGACTAGCGGGAACAATGAGCAGTTCTTC.

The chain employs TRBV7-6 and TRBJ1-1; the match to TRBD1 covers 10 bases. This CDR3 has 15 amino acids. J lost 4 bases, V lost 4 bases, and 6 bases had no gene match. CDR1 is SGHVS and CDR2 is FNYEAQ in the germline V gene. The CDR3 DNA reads TGTGCCAGCAGCTCGACAGGGGGCGCGGGCACTGAAGCTTTCTTT. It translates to CASSSTGGAGTEAFF.

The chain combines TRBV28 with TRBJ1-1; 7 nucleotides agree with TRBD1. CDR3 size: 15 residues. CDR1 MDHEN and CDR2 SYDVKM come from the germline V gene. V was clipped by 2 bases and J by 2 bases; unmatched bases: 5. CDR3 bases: TGTGCCAGCAGTTTACCCAGGGGGATAAACACTGAAGCTTTCTTT. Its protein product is CASSLPRGINTEAFF.

CDR3 DNA sequence: TGTGCCAGCAGGGACAGCGGCAATCAGCCCCAGCATTTT. Amino acids: CASRDSGNQPQHF. V gene TRBV27 combines with J gene TRBJ1-5; possible D gene TRBD1, 6 bases. Germline CDR1 reads MNHEY; CDR2 reads SMNVEV (reference sequence). Trimming removed 6 bases at V and 2 bases at J, with 8 bases between. This CDR3 has 13 residues.

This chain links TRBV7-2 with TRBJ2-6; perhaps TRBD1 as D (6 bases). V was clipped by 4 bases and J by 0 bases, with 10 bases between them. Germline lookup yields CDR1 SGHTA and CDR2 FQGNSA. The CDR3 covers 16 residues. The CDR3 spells CASSSRGTSGANVLTF. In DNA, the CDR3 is TGTGCCAGCAGCTCCAGGGGAACCTCTGGGGCCAACGTCCTGACTTTC.

The CDR3 DNA is TGTGCCAGCAGCTTACTCGGCGGATATAGCAATCAGCCCCAGCATTTT. Translation gives CASSLLGGYSNQPQHF. This chain uses TRBV7-8 with TRBJ1-5; D call uncertain. The CDR3 loop spans 16 amino acids. Germline V lookup: CDR1 SGHVS, CDR2 FQNEAQ. Trimming stripped 2 bases from V and 0 bases from J, with 11 bases between.

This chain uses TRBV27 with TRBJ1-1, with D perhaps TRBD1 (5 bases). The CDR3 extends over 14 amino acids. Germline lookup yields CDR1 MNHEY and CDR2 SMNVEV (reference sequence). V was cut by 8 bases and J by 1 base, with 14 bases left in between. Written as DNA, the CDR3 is TGTGCCAGCTGCAGGGCGCGGGGGAACACTGAAGCTTTCTTT. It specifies CASCRARGNTEAFF.

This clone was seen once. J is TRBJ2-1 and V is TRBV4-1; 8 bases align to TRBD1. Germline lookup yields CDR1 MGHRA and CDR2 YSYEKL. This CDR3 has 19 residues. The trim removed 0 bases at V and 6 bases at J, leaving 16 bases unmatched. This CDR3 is CASSQEILLRGRRGNEQFF. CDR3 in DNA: TGCGCCAGCAGCCAAGAAATTCTTCTCAGGGGGCGCAGGGGCAATGAGCAGTTCTTC.

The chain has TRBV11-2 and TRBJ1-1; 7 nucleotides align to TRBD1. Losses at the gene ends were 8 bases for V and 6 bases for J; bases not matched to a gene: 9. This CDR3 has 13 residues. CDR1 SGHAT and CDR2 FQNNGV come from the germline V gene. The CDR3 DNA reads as TGTGCCAGCCTTCGACAGGGTTACCCTGAAGCTTTCTTT. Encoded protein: CASLRQGYPEAFF. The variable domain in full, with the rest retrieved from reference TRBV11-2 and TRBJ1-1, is EAGVAQSPRYKIIEKRQSVAFWCNPISGHATLYWYQQILGQGPKLLIQFQNNGVVDDSQLPKDRFSAERLKGVDSTLKIQPAKLEDSAVYLCASLRQGYPEAFFGQGTRLTVV.

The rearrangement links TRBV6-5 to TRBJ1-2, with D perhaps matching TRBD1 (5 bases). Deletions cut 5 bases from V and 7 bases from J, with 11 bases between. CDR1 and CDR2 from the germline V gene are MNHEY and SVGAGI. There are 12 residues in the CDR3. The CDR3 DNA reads TGTGCCAGCAGTGTGACGGACATTGGCTACACCTTC. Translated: CASSVTDIGYTF.

CDR3 nucleotide sequence: TGTGCCAGCAGTTCACTCCCTTCCTACGAGCAGTACTTC. It specifies CASSSLPSYEQYF. J is TRBJ2-5 and V is TRBV28; D gene ambiguous. The last part of the DNA fits TRBJ2-7 better; the J call may be wrong. The CDR3 is made up of 13 amino acids. Germline values: CDR1 MDHEN, CDR2 SYDVKM.

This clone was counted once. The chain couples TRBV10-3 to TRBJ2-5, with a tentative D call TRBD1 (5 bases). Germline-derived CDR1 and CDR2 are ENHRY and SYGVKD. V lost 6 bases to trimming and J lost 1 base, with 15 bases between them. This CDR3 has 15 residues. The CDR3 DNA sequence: TGTGCCATCAGCGATAGACAGAGCTCCCAAGAGACCCAGTACTTC. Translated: CAISDRQSSQETQYF.

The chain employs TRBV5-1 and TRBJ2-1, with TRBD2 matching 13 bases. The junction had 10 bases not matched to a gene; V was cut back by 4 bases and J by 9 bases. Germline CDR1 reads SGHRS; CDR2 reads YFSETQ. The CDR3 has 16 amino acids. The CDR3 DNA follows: TGCGCCAGCAGCCCGGGGACTAGCGGGATCCCTACTGAGCAGTTCTTC. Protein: CASSPGTSGIPTEQFF.

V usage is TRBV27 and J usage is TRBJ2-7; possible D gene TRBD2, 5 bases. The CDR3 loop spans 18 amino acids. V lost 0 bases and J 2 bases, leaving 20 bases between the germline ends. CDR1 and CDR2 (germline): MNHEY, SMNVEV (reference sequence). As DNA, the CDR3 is TGTGCCAGCAGTTTATCGATCCCCTTGGGCCTAGCAACCTACGAGCAGTACTTC. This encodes CASSLSIPLGLATYEQYF.

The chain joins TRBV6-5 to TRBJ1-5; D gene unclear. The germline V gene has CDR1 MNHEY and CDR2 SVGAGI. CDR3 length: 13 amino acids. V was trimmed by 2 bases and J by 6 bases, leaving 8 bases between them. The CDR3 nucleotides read TGTGCCAGCAGTTACAACGGGTTTCAGCCCCAGCATTTT. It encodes CASSYNGFQPQHF.

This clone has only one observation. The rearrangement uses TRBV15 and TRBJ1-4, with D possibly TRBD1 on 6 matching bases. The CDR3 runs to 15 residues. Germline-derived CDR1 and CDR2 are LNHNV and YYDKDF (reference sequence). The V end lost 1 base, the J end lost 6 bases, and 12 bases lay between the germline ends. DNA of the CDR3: TGTGCCACCAGCAGAGCCAGGGGATGGGATGAAAAACTGTTTTTT. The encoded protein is CATSRARGWDEKLFF. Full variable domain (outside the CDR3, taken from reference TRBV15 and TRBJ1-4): DAMVIQNPRYQVTQFGKPVTLSCSQTLNHNVMYWYQQKSSQAPKLLFHYYDKDFNNEADTPDNFQSRRPNTSFCFLDIRSPGLGDTAMYLCATSRARGWDEKLFFGSGTQLSVL.

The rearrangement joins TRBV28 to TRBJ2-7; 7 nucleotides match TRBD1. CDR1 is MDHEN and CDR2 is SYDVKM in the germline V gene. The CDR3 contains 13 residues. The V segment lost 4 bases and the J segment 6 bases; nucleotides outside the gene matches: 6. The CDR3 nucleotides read TGTGCCAGCAGTTGGGACAGAGCTAGCGAGCAGTACTTC. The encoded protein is CASSWDRASEQYF. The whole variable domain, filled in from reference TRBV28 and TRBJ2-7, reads DVKVTQSSRYLVKRTGEKVFLECVQDMDHENMFWYRQDPGLGLRLIYFSYDVKMKEKGDIPEGYSVSREKKERFSLILESASTNQTSMYLCASSWDRASEQYFGPGTRLTVT.